This is a list of T cell receptor beta chains from one sample in a study of blood T cell repertoires in COVID-19. Assay used: immunoSEQ multiplex PCR; TCRdb lists only in-frame clones, some missing. The data show over 70,000 clones, approximately 77% seen once. Source material: peripheral blood. The source of these receptors is a woman at least 80 years old with acute or convalescent COVID-19. Both conserved end residues are part of each CDR3. D genes are given only for firm matches. Not every row has a clone size; where given, it reads once, few, many or a size class.

clone size	V gene	J gene	D gene	CDR3 DNA	CDR3 protein
once	TRBV19	TRBJ2-5	.	TGTGCCAGTAGTAAGAACAGGGCGGAGACCCAGTACTTC	CASSKNRAETQYF
.	TRBV5-1	TRBJ1-4	.	TGCGCCAGCAGCAGGGGGGGCTCGAATGAAAAACTGTTTTTT	CASSRGGSNEKLFF
.	TRBV28	TRBJ1-2	TRBD1	TGTGCCAGCAGTCCGGGTGGGTCCTTCAGGACAGGGGACTATGGCTACACCTTC	CASSPGGSFRTGDYGYTF
.	TRBV7-8	TRBJ2-7	.	TGTGCCAGCAGCCTCGGGCTAGCCTCCGCCCACGAGCAGTACTTC	CASSLGLASAHEQYF
many	TRBV10-3	TRBJ2-3	.	TGTGCCATCAGTGACCGGGTGCCCACAGATACGCAGTATTTT	CAISDRVPTDTQYF
.	TRBV6-2/TRBV6-3	TRBJ1-5	.	TGTGCCAGCAGTTACGGTCAGATAACTAGCCAAAATCAGCCCCAGCATTTT	CASSYGQITSQNQPQHF
.	TRBV28	TRBJ2-7	TRBD2	TGTGCCAGCATGGGCCTTAGCGGGAAGATCTACGAGCAGTACTTC	CASMGLSGKIYEQYF
.	TRBV7-3	TRBJ2-1	.	TGTGCCAGCAGCTCCGGCAGCGACAATGAGCAGTTCTTC	CASSSGSDNEQFF
.	TRBV5-1	TRBJ1-2	.	TGCGCCAGCAGCTTGCAGGGCGGCGGTGGCTACACCTTC	CASSLQGGGGYTF
.	TRBV28	TRBJ1-1	.	TGTGCCAGCATCAGGGTGCTGAACACTGAAGCTTTCTTT	CASIRVLNTEAFF
.	TRBV6-5	TRBJ1-1	.	TGTGCCAGCACGGGATGGGACACTGAAGCTTTCTTT	CASTGWDTEAFF
.	TRBV19	TRBJ1-5	.	TGTGCCAGTAGTATAGTATACTGGAGACGGCCGAATCAGCCCCAGCATTTT	CASSIVYWRRPNQPQHF
.	TRBV28	TRBJ2-1	TRBD1	TGTGCCAGCAGTTTGGAGGACAGGGGGCGCGGACATGAGCAGTTCTTC	CASSLEDRGRGHEQFF
.	TRBV4-1	TRBJ1-4	TRBD1	TGCGCCAGCAGCCAAGGGAGGGGACAGGGCAATGAAAAACTGTTTTTT	CASSQGRGQGNEKLFF
.	TRBV5-6	TRBJ1-2	.	TGTGCCACGGCTCGTGGCAGGGTGGATGGCTACACCTTC	CATARGRVDGYTF
.	TRBV30	TRBJ1-2	.	TGTGCCTGGGAGGAGAACTATAATGAGGATGGCTACACCTTC	CAWEENYNEDGYTF
.	TRBV28	TRBJ2-7	.	TGTGCCAGCACCCTGGGGCAGGGGGGCTACGAGCAGTACTTC	CASTLGQGGYEQYF
.	TRBV18	TRBJ1-1	.	TGTGCCAGCTCACCACCGGAAAGGGGTTGGACTGAAGCTTTCTTT	CASSPPERGWTEAFF
once	TRBV27	TRBJ1-5	.	TGTGCCAGCAGTTTATCCCAGGGATGGCAGCCCCAGCATTTT	CASSLSQGWQPQHF
.	TRBV18	TRBJ2-1	TRBD2	TGTGCCAGCTCACCTACCGGGACTAGCGGCCACAATGAGCAGTTCTTC	CASSPTGTSGHNEQFF
.	TRBV6-2/TRBV6-3	TRBJ2-4	.	TGTGCCAGCAGTTACTCGAGACAGCAGTACTTC	CASSYSRQQYF
once	TRBV19	TRBJ1-5	.	TGTGCCAGTAGTATATTAGGGCGGACAGTCAATCAGCCCCAGCATTTT	CASSILGRTVNQPQHF
.	TRBV28	TRBJ1-2	TRBD1	TGTGCCAGCAGTCCTGCGACCCACAGGGGGCGAGATACCTACACCTTC	CASSPATHRGRDTYTF
few	TRBV7-2	TRBJ1-2	.	TGTGCCAGCAGCTTAGGATTAGCTAACTATGGCTACACCTTC	CASSLGLANYGYTF
.	TRBV24-1	TRBJ1-2	.	TGTGCCACCAGTGACTCTAACTATGGCTACACCTTC	CATSDSNYGYTF
.	TRBV2	TRBJ1-5	.	TGTGCCAGCAGTCGAGACAGTCAGCCCCAGCATTTT	CASSRDSQPQHF
.	TRBV19	TRBJ2-7	.	TGTGCCAGTGGAACCAGGGGCAACTACGAGCAGTACTTC	CASGTRGNYEQYF
.	TRBV18	TRBJ1-4	.	TGTGCCAGCTCACCCCCTTTTGGGCGGGGGCCTGAAGAAAAACTGTTTTTT	CASSPPFGRGPEEKLFF
.	TRBV27	TRBJ1-6	.	TGTGCCAGCAGTAGGAGTACAGGGAGCTCCTATAATTCACCCCTCCACTTT	CASSRSTGSSYNSPLHF
.	TRBV6-2/TRBV6-3	TRBJ2-2	.	TGTGCCAGCAGTTACTGGGCCAGGTGGGAGCTGTTTTTT	CASSYWARWELFF
.	TRBV23-1	TRBJ2-2	.	TGCGCCAGCAGTCACTCCATGCGCCGGGGAGCTGTTTTT	CASSHSMRRGAVF
.	TRBV7-2	TRBJ1-2	TRBD1	TGTGCCAGCAGCTTTCAGGGGGGTAACTATGGCTACACCTTC	CASSFQGGNYGYTF
once	TRBV10-3	TRBJ2-1	TRBD1	TGTGCCATCAGTGGACAGGGATACAATGAGCAGTTCTTC	CAISGQGYNEQFF
.	TRBV11-2	TRBJ2-1	TRBD2	TGTGCCAGCACCGGGACTAGCGCCTACAATGAGCAGTTCTTC	CASTGTSAYNEQFF
.	TRBV18	TRBJ1-2	TRBD1	TGTGCCAGCTCACCGGACAGGGGGGTCCCGTATGGCTACACCTTC	CASSPDRGVPYGYTF
.	TRBV9	TRBJ2-3	.	TGTGCCAGCACCACCGGCGGAGGGTTCACAGATACGCAGTATTTT	CASTTGGGFTDTQYF
.	TRBV5-4	TRBJ1-3	.	TGTGCCAGCAGTCCTGGACATACTGGAAACACCATATATTTT	CASSPGHTGNTIYF
.	TRBV6-2/TRBV6-3	TRBJ1-1	TRBD1	TGTGCCAGCAGTTACGGGACAGTCACTGAAGCTTTCTTT	CASSYGTVTEAFF
.	TRBV4-1	TRBJ1-5	TRBD1	TGCGCCAGCAGCCAAGAGGGGACAGTGAATCAGCCCCAGCATTTT	CASSQEGTVNQPQHF
.	TRBV19	TRBJ2-7	.	TGTGCCAGTATTCGAGGGGGGGGCTCCTACGAGCAGTACTTC	CASIRGGGSYEQYF
.	TRBV5-4	TRBJ2-1	.	TGTGCCAGCAGCTTTTCCCGGCAGACTCCTACAATGAGGCAGTTCTTC	CASSFSRQTPTMRQFF